The 5 T cell receptor beta chains given below trace back to one sample, sequenced in a study of T cells in women clearing cervical HPV infection. Measured with immunoSEQ multiplex PCR; TCRdb has only the in-frame clones, and not every one. Across about 22,000 clones, the top ten clones capture 12% of the sample. Sequenced: blood buffy coat. Every receptor here comes from a woman aged 18-70 years with a cervical HPV16 infection that either progressed to CIN3+ or cleared (not recorded which).

With respect to this clone: The read terminates 3 residues before the CDR3 end, so the remaining end is supplied by the germline J gene. The genes are TRBV2 and TRBJ1-5; D call uncertain. The length of the CDR3 is 15 residues. V was clipped by 4 bases and J by 7 bases, with 17 bases between them. Looked up from germline, CDR1 is SNHLY and CDR2 is FYNNEI. The CDR3 bases that were read are TGTGCCAGCAGTGTAGCCTGGCAGGCGGGGCAGCCC. The encoded protein is CASSVAWQAGQP. The full CDR3 sequence reads CASSVAWQAGQPQHF.

As concerns this clone: The read terminates 3 residues before the CDR3 end, so the remaining end is supplied by the germline J gene. The chain has TRBV19 and TRBJ1-2; D is uncertain. This CDR3 has 16 residues. Germline loops: CDR1 LNHDA, CDR2 SQIVND (reference sequence). The covered CDR3 bases are TGTGCCAGTAGTCAACTCGACCGAGGAAACACAGATACC. It is translated as CASSQLDRGNTDT. The full CDR3 protein reads CASSQLDRGNTDTYTF.

Comments on this clone: The read gets to within 3 residues of the CDR3 end, and the germline J gene fills in the rest. The chain joins TRBV30 to TRBJ2-5; 7 bases are shared with TRBD2. This CDR3 spans 15 amino acids. CDR1 is GTSNPN, CDR2 SVGIG, per germline (reference sequence). J lost 4 bases, V lost 0 bases, and 8 bases had no gene match. Partial CDR3 DNA: TGTGCCTGGAGTGTAAGGGCGGGCGGGGGAGAGACC. Amino acid sequence: CAWSVRAGGGET. The whole CDR3 sequence is CAWSVRAGGGETQYF.

Concerning this clone itself: Read sequence stops 3 residues before the CDR3 end, and the germline J gene provides the missing end. V and J are TRBV13 and TRBJ2-1; 9 bases are shared with TRBD1. The CDR3 has 16 amino acids. The V gene end was trimmed by 5 bases and the J gene end by 3 bases; junction bases not matched to a gene: 8. Germline V gene sequence: CDR1 PRHDT, CDR2 FYEKMQ (reference sequence). The sequenced part of the CDR3 DNA is TGTGCCAGCAGCACACCCGGGACAGGGATCTACAATGAG. It codes for CASSTPGTGIYNE. The full CDR3 protein is CASSTPGTGIYNEQFF.

A note on this clone: The read falls 3 residues short of the CDR3 end, and the missing part is taken from the germline J gene. V gene TRBV29-1 combines with J gene TRBJ2-7, with TRBD2 matching 11 bases. CDR1 is SQVTM and CDR2 is ANQGSEA in the germline V gene. The V and J ends lost 6 bases and 2 bases, in that order; junction bases with no gene match: 6. The CDR3 runs to 14 residues. The covered CDR3 bases are TGCAGCGTCCCTACTAGCGGGGGTCCCTACGAG. The encoded protein is CSVPTSGGPYE. Given in full, the CDR3 is CSVPTSGGPYEQYF.